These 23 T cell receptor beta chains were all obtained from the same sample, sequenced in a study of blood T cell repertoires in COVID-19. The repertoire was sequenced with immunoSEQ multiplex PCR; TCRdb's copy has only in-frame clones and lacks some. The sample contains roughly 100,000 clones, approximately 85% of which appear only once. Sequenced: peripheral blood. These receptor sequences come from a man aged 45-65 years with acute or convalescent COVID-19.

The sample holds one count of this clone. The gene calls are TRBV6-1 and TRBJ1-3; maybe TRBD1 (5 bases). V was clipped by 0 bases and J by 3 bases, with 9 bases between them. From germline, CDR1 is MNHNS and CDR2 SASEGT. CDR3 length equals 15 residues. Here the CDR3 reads CASSEAPGIGNTIYF. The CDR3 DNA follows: TGTGCCAGCAGTGAAGCTCCAGGGATTGGAAACACCATATATTTT.

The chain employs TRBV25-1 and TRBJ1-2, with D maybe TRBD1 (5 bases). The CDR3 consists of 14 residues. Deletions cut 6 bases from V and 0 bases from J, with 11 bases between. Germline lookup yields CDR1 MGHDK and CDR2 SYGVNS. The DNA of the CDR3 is TGTGCCAGCAGCTCGGGGGGGGCTAACTATGGCTACACCTTC. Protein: CASSSGGANYGYTF.

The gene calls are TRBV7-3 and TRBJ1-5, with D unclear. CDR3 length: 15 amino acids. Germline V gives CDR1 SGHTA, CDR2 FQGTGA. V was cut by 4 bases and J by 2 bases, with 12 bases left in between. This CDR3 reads CASSYSALGNQPQHF. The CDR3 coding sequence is TGTGCCAGCAGCTATAGTGCGTTGGGCAATCAGCCCCAGCATTTT.

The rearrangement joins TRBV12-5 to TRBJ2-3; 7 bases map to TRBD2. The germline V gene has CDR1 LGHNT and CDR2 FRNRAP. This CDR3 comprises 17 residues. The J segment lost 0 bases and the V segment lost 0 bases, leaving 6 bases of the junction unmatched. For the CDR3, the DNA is TGTGCTAGTGGTTTGGTACCAAGCGGGGCTAGCACAGATACGCAGTATTTT. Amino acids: CASGLVPSGASTDTQYF. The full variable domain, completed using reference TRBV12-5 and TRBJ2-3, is DARVTQTPRHKVTEMGQEVTMRCQPILGHNTVFWYRQTMMQGLELLAYFRNRAPLDDSGMPKDRFSAEMPDATLATLKIQPSEPRDSAVYFCASGLVPSGASTDTQYFGPGTRLTVL.

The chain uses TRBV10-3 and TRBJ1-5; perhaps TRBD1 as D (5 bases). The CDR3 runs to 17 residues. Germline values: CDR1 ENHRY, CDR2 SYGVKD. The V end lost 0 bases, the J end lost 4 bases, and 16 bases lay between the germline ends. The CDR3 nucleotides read TGTGCCATCAGTGAGTCGATGTGGGGGAGGGGAAATCAGCCCCAGCATTTT. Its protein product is CAISESMWGRGNQPQHF.

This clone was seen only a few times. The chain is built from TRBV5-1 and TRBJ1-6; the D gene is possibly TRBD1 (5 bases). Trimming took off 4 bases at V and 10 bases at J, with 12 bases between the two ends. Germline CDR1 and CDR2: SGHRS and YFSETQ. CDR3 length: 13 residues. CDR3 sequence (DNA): TGCGCCAGCAGCGCAGGGTTACAATCACCCCTCCACTTT. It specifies CASSAGLQSPLHF.

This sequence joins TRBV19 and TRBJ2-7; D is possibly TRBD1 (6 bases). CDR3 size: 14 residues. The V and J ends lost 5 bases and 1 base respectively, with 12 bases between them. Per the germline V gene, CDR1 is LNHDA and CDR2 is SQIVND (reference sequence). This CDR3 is CASSPGHTSYEQYF. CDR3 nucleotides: TGTGCCAGTAGTCCGGGACACACATCCTACGAGCAGTACTTC.

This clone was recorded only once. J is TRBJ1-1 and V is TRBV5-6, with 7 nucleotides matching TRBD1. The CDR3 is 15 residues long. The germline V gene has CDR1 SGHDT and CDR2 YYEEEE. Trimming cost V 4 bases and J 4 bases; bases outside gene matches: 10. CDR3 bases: TGTGCCAGCAGCCGCGGGGACAGCCGATTCACTGAAGCTTTCTTT. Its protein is CASSRGDSRFTEAFF.

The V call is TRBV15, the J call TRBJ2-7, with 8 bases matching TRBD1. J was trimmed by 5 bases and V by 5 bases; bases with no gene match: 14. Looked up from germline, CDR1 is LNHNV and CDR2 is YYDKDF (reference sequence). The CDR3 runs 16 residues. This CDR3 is CATSGRGQGALDEQYF. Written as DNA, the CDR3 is TGTGCCACCAGCGGGCGAGGTCAGGGGGCCCTGGACGAGCAGTACTTC.

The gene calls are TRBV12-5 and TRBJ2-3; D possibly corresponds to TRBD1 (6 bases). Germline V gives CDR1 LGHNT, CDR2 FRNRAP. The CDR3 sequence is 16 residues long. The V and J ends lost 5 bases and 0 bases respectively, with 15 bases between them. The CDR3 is CASGTLGAASTDTQYF. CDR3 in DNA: TGTGCTAGTGGTACTCTGGGGGCGGCTAGCACAGATACGCAGTATTTT.

The CDR3: CASSPGTSGQFF. CDR3 nucleotides: TGTGCCAGCAGTCCCGGGACTAGCGGGCAGTTCTTC. This chain joins TRBV7-9 and TRBJ2-1; 11 bases line up with TRBD2. In germline, CDR1 is SEHNR, CDR2 FQNEAQ (reference sequence). The CDR3 extends over 12 amino acids. V lost 6 bases and J lost 12; bases outside the gene matches: 4.

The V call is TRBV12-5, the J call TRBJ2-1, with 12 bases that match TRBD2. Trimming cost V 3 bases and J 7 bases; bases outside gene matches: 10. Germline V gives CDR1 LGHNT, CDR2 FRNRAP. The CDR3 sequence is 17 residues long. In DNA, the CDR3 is TGTGCTAGTGGTTTCCGGACTAGCGGGGCATTTGTTAATGAGCAGTTCTTC. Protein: CASGFRTSGAFVNEQFF.

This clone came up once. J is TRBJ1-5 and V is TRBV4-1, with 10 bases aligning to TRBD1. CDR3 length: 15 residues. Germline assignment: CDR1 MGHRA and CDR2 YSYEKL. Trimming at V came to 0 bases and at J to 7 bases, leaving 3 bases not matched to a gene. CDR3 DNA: TGCGCCAGCAGCCAAGATGGGACAGGGGAGCAGCCCCAGCATTTT. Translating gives CASSQDGTGEQPQHF.

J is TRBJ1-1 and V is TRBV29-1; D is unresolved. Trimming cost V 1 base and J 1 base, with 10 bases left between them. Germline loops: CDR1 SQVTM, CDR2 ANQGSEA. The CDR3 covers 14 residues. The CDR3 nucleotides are TGCAGCGTTGAAGGTCCCTTCGGGAACACTGAAGCTTTCTTT. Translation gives CSVEGPFGNTEAFF.

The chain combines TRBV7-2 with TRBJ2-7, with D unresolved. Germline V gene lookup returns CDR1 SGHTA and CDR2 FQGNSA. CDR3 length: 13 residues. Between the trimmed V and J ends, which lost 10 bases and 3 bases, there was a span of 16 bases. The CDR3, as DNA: TGTGCCACCACAGCAATAACGTTCTACGAGCAGTACTTC. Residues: CATTAITFYEQYF. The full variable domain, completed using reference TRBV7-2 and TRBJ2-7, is GAGVSQSPSNKVTEKGKDVELRCDPISGHTALYWYRQSLGQGLEFLIYFQGNSAPDKSGLPSDRFSAERTGGSVSTLTIQRTQQEDSAVYLCATTAITFYEQYFGPGTRLTVT.

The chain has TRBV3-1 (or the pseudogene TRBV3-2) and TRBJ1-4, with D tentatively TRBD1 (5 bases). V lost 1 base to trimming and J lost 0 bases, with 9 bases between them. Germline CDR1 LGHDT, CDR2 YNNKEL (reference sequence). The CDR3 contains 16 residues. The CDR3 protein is CASSQGWGATNEKLFF. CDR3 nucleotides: TGTGCCAGCAGCCAAGGATGGGGGGCAACTAATGAAAAACTGTTTTTT.

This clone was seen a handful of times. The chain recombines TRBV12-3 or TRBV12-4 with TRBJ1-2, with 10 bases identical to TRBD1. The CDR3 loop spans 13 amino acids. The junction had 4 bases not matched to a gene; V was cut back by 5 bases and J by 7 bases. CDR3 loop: CASSGTGAVGYTF. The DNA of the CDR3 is TGTGCCAGCAGTGGGACAGGGGCTGTTGGCTACACCTTC.

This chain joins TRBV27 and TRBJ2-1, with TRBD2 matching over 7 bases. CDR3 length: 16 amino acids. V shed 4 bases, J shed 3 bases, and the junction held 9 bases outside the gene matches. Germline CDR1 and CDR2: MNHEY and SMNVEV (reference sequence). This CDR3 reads CASSYSPGGSYNEQFF. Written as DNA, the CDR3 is TGTGCCAGCAGTTATTCGCCTGGCGGGAGCTACAATGAGCAGTTCTTC.

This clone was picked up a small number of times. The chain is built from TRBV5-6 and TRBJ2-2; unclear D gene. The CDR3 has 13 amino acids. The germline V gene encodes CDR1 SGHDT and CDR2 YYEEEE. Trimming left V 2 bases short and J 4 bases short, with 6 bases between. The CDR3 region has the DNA TGTGCCAGCAGCTTTCCCAGCACCGGGGAGCTGTTTTTT. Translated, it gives CASSFPSTGELFF. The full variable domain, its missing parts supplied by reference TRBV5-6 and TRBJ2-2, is DAGVTQSPTHLIKTRGQQVTLRCSPKSGHDTVSWYQQALGQGPQFIFQYYEEEERQRGNFPDRFSGHQFPNYSSELNVNALLLGDSALYLCASSFPSTGELFFGEGSRLTVL.

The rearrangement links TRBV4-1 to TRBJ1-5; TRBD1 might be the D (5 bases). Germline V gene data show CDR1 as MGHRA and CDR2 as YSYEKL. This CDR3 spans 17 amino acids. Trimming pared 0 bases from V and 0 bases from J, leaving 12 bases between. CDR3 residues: CASSQEWVQGSNQPQHF. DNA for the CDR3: TGCGCCAGCAGCCAAGAATGGGTCCAGGGTAGCAATCAGCCCCAGCATTTT.

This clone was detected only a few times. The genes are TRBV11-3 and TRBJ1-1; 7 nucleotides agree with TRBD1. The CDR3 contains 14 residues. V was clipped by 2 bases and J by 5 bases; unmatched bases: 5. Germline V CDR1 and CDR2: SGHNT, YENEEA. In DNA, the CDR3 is TGTGCCAGCAGCTTAAGGCACAGGGGAACTGAAGCTTTCTTT. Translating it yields CASSLRHRGTEAFF.

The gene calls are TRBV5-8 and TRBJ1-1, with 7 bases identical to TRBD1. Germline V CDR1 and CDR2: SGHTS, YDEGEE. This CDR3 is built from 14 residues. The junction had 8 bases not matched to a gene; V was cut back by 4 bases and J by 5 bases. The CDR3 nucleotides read TGTGCCAGCAGCATGACGACAGGGCTGACTGAAGCTTTCTTT. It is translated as CASSMTTGLTEAFF.

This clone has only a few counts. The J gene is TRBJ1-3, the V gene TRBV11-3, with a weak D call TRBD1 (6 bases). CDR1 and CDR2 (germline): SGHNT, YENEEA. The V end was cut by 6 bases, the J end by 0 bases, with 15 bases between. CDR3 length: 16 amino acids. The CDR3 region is CASSRGGSISGNTIYF. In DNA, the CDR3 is TGTGCCAGCAGTCGGGGGGGCAGCATCTCTGGAAACACCATATATTTT.